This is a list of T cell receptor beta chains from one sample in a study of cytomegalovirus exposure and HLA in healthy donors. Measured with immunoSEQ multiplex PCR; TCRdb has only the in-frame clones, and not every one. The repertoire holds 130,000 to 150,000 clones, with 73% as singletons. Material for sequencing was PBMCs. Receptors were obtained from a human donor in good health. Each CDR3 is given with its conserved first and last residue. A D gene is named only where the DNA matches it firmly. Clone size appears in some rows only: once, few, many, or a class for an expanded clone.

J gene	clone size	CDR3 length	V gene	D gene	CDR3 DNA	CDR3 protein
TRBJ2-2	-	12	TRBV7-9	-	TGTGCCAGCAGCTCAATAGCCGGGGAGCTGTTTTTT	CASSSIAGELFF
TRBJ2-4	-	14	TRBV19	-	TGTGCCAGTAGTATCCTACTAGCCAAAAACATTCAGTACTTC	CASSILLAKNIQYF
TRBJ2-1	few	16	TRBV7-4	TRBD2	TGTGCCAGCACCCCCCTAAGCGGGAGATTGGACAATGAGCAGTTCTTC	CASTPLSGRLDNEQFF
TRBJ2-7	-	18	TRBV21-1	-	TGTGCCAGCAGCAAAGATCTGGGGGAGCGGGAGGTGGGTTACGAGCAGTACTTC	CASSKDLGEREVGYEQYF
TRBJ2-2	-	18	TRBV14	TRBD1	TGTGCCAGCAGCCGAAACTTCGGGACAGGGGTGAACACCGGGGAGCTGTTTTTT	CASSRNFGTGVNTGELFF
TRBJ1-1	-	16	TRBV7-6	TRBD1	TGTGCCAGCAGCTTAAAGGACAGGGGCGATAACACTGAAGCTTTCTTT	CASSLKDRGDNTEAFF
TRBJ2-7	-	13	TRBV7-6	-	TGTGCCAGCAGCTTCGGACAGCGCTACGAGCAGTACTTC	CASSFGQRYEQYF
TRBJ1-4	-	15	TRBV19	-	TGTGCCAGTAGTATATCTGCCAGGGTTGATGAAAAACTGTTTTTT	CASSISARVDEKLFF
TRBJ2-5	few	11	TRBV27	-	TGTGCCAGCAGTTTTAAAGAGACCCAGTACTTC	CASSFKETQYF
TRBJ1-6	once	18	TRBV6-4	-	TGTGCCAGCAGTGGACTGGGACATCTTCGTACCTATAATTCACCCCTCCACTTT	CASSGLGHLRTYNSPLHF
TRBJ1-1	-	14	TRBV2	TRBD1	TGTGCCAGCAGTCACCCCGACAGGGACACTGAAGCTTTCTTT	CASSHPDRDTEAFF
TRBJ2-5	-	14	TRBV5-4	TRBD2	TGTGCCAGCAGGGGGACTAGCGACGGGGAGACCCAGTACTTC	CASRGTSDGETQYF
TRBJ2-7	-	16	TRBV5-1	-	TGCGCCAGCAGCCACGGAGACAGTTCCACCTCCTACGAGCAGTACTTC	CASSHGDSSTSYEQYF
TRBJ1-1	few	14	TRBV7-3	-	TGTGCCAGCAGCTTAATGGGGCCCGGCACTGAAGCTTTCTTT	CASSLMGPGTEAFF
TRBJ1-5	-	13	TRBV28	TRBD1	TGTGCCAGCAGTAGGGACAGAACTCAGCCCCAGCATTTT	CASSRDRTQPQHF
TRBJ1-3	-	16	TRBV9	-	TGTGCCAGCAGCGTAGGAGCAGGCCACTCTGGAAACACCATATATTTT	CASSVGAGHSGNTIYF
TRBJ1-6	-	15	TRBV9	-	TGTGCCAGCAGCGTAGAGGAACCGTCTAGTTCACCCCTCCACTTT	CASSVEEPSSSPLHF
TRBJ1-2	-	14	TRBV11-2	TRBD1	TGTGCCAGCAGCTTCTATCAGGGGGAGTATGGCTACACCTTC	CASSFYQGEYGYTF
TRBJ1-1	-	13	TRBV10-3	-	TGTGCCATCAGTGAGAGACAGAACACTGAAGCTTTCTTT	CAISERQNTEAFF
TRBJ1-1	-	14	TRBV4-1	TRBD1	TGCGCCAGCAGCCGATCCAGGGACAGCACTGAAGCTTTCTTT	CASSRSRDSTEAFF
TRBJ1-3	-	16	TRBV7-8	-	TGTGCCAGCAGCCCCACCCCGGGGGGCTCAGGAAACACCATATATTTT	CASSPTPGGSGNTIYF
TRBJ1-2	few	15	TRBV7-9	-	TGTGCCAGCAGCCCAGGCGTGTCAGGGGTTTATGGCTACACCTTC	CASSPGVSGVYGYTF
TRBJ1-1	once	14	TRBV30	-	TGTGCCTGGAGACCCAACACGAAATCCACTGAAGCTTTCTTT	CAWRPNTKSTEAFF
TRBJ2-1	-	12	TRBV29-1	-	TGCAGCGCAACTACAACCTACAATGAGCAGTTCTTC	CSATTTYNEQFF
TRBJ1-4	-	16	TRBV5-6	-	TGTGCCAGCAGCTTGGGAGCCCCGGGGGGGGAAGAAAAACTGTTTTTT	CASSLGAPGGEEKLFF
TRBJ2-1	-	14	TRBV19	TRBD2	TGTGCCAGTATTGGGGGAGGGCCCTACAATGAGCAGTTCTTC	CASIGGGPYNEQFF
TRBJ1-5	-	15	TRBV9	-	TGTGCCAGCAGCGTAACCCCAGGGCTTAGTCAGCCCCAGCATTTT	CASSVTPGLSQPQHF
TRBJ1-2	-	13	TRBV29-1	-	TGCAGCGTTGAAGATAGGAGGGACTATGGCTACACCTTC	CSVEDRRDYGYTF
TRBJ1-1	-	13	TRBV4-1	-	TGCGCCAGCAGCCGAACAGTGAACACTGAAGCTTTCTTT	CASSRTVNTEAFF
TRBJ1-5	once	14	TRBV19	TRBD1	TGTGCCAGTAGTACGACAGGGGATAATCAGCCCCAGCATTTT	CASSTTGDNQPQHF
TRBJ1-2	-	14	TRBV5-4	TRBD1	TGTGCCAGCAGCCACTCGGACAGGGCGGGCGGCTACACCTTC	CASSHSDRAGGYTF
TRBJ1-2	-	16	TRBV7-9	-	TGTGCCAGCAGCTTAATTTTGGTCGGGGATTTCTATGGCTACACCTTC	CASSLILVGDFYGYTF
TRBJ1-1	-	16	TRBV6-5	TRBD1	TGTGCCAGCAGTTACTCGGCAGGGGGCGCGGACACTGAAGCTTTCTTT	CASSYSAGGADTEAFF